This T cell receptor beta chain was captured by sequencing in a study of blood T cell repertoires in COVID-19. The overall study: Sites in the United States, Italy and Spain provided acute and convalescent COVID-19 samples. T cells, B-cell-depleted T cells, or PBMCs supplied cDNA or gDNA.

V was cut by 4 bases and J by 4 bases, with 7 bases left in between. The V gene's germline CDR1 is SQVTM and CDR2 ANQGSEA. The CDR3 contains 11 residues. Source study methods: The assay estimated nucleated cells by amplifying reference gene primers. The data were produced by immunoSEQ multiplex PCR, yet TCRdb's version contains in-frame clones alone and is incomplete. That table furnishes V, J and clone size, whereas the DNA furnished D and trimming. The sample carries some 160,000 clones, around 80% recorded once. Material for sequencing was peripheral blood. This sequence originates from a man in his sixties or seventies with active or convalescent COVID-19. V is TRBV29-1 and J is TRBJ1-2, with D unclear. CDR3: CSVGESYGYTF. CDR3 DNA: TGCAGCGTTGGGGAGTCCTATGGCTACACCTTC.